This T cell receptor (beta chain) is from a study of cytomegalovirus exposure and HLA in healthy donors. Study-level points and caveats: Later on, an analysis tied approximately 17,000 TCR beta sequences to HLA alleles at 0.05 false discovery rate.

Both 60 Vbeta primers and 13 Jbeta primers went into the PCR. Using immunoSEQ multiplex PCR, the repertoire was profiled, and TCRdb retains in-frame clones only, with some absent. This table holds around 120,000 clones, about 16% found once. Germline values: CDR1 MNHEY, CDR2 SMNVEV (reference sequence). V was clipped by 5 bases and J by 1 base, with 9 bases between them. CDR3 length equals 15 residues. Comments on this clone: Its antigen is as yet unknown.

The chain carries TRBV27 and TRBJ1-6; no clear D gene. The sequence was obtained from a woman between 18 and 29 years old in good health and CMV-seronegative. Sequencing used PBMCs. CDR3 in DNA: TGTGCCAGCAGTCCAGTGATGTCCTATAATTCACCCCTCCACTTT. It translates to CASSPVMSYNSPLHF.